Detailed here is one T cell receptor (beta chain). Its antigen remains unidentified. Other DNA sequences in the same sample also yield this CDR3. This CDR3 is built from 15 residues. Trimming took off 5 bases at V and 1 base at J, with 14 bases between the two ends. Germline CDR1 and CDR2: SGHTA and FQGNSA. The sample belongs to a study of cytomegalovirus exposure and HLA in healthy donors. Whole-study context: A data release that came early held some 79 million unique TCRs from HLA-typed donors.

Study results and caveats: Overall, approximately 150 TCR beta chains were annotated as cytomegalovirus-associated. Accounts indicate the classifier identified cytomegalovirus status with strong specificity and sensitivity.

The study ran its PCR with 60 Vbeta and 13 Jbeta primers. Method: immunoSEQ multiplex PCR; TCRdb's copy keeps in-frame clones and lacks some. The table has 57,000 or so clones, 70% to 80% seen once. The chain joins TRBV7-2 to TRBJ1-1; a weak D match, TRBD1 (5 bases). The sample was PBMCs. The receptor's source is a woman in her sixties in good health and CMV-seropositive. DNA of the CDR3: TGTGCCAGCAGCCGTGGAGGGACGGAGAACACTGAAGCTTTCTTT. It codes for CASSRGGTENTEAFF. Full variable domain (missing parts from reference TRBV7-2 and TRBJ1-1): GAGVSQSPSNKVTEKGKDVELRCDPISGHTALYWYRQSLGQGLEFLIYFQGNSAPDKSGLPSDRFSAERTGGSVSTLTIQRTQQEDSAVYLCASSRGGTENTEAFFGQGTRLTVV.